This T cell receptor (beta chain) was observed in a study of blood T cells in healthy people across ages. CDR3 size: 13 residues. Germline V lookup: CDR1 LGHDT, CDR2 YNNKEL (reference sequence). Trimming removed 3 bases from V and 13 bases from J, with 18 bases in between. A sample-barcoded 5' primer and a J-beta primer mix were used in a second PCR of roughly 7 to 11 cycles. TCRdb reprocessed the 5' RACE reads via MiXCR and lists one record per CDR3 protein. The data show about 670,000 distinct CDR3 sequences, approximately 40% seen once. Sequences were obtained from blood. The receptor's source is a man older than 75 in good health. The chain employs TRBV3-1 and TRBJ2-5; perhaps TRBD1 as D (7 bases). CDR3 coding DNA: TGTGCCAGCAGCCAGTACAGGGGAGGCGAGCGGTACTTC. Its translation: CASSQYRGGERYF.